The 3 T cell receptor beta chains below were found in one sample sequenced in a study of shared clonotypes between healthy human individuals. This table comes from immunoSEQ multiplex PCR, and its TCRdb copy is limited to in-frame clones, with some not included. In the table there are fewer than 650,000 clones, around 81% of which are singletons. Sequenced sample: PBMCs. The receptors shown here come from a woman in her 40s in good health. Some clones in this sample may be carry-over from other donors' samples.

J is TRBJ2-3 and V is TRBV19, with TRBD1 as a possible D gene (5 bases). Trimming left V 9 bases short and J 1 base short, with 14 bases between. The CDR3 is made up of 14 amino acids. The germline gives CDR1 LNHDA, CDR2 SQIVND (reference sequence). CDR3: CASTQGIGTDTQYF. The CDR3 nucleotides read TGTGCCAGCACCCAGGGTATAGGCACAGATACGCAGTATTTT.

This chain joins TRBV15 and TRBJ2-1, with TRBD2 matching 8 bases. The CDR3 runs to 16 residues. V dropped 6 bases and J dropped 7; count of bases not matched to a gene: 14. Germline V CDR1 and CDR2: LNHNV, YYDKDF (reference sequence). CDR3 bases: TGTGCCACCAGGCCTTTCGACGGACTAGCTGGTAATGAGCAGTTCTTC. Translation gives CATRPFDGLAGNEQFF.

This clone appeared a few times. Other DNA sequences from this sample encode an identical CDR3 as well. V is TRBV30 and J is TRBJ2-5; no definite D call. The V gene's germline CDR1 is GTSNPN and CDR2 SVGIG (reference sequence). There are 11 residues in the CDR3. Trimming pared 2 bases from V and 4 bases from J, leaving 5 bases between. CDR3 protein: CAWSIGETQYF. CDR3 nucleotides: TGTGCCTGGAGTATCGGAGAGACCCAGTACTTC.